Presented here are 11 T cell receptor beta chains from one specimen sequenced in a study of somatic mutations in cytotoxic T cells in rheumatoid arthritis. The method was immunoSEQ multiplex PCR; TCRdb's version includes in-frame clones alone and lacks a portion of them. This repertoire shows 13,000 to 15,000 clones, roughly 72% found once; its top ten account for 28%. The sequencing sample was made of CD8+ T cells sorted from blood. The receptors shown here come from an adult with rheumatoid arthritis.

This clone was seen a handful of times. V gene TRBV6-1 combines with J gene TRBJ2-3; 13 nucleotides agree with TRBD2. The germline CDR1 and CDR2 sequences are MNHNS and SASEGT. V was pared by 7 bases and J by 3 bases, with 4 bases of the junction left unmatched. There are 15 residues in the CDR3. CDR3 nucleotides: TGTGCCAGCACCTTGACTAGCGGGGGGACAGATACGCAGTATTTT. Its protein product is CASTLTSGGTDTQYF.

The chain uses TRBV14 and TRBJ1-1, with 9 nucleotides matching TRBD1. Germline CDR1 reads SGHDN; CDR2 reads FVKESK. Trimming cost V 3 bases and J 6 bases; bases outside gene matches: 8. The CDR3 is 15 amino acids. In nucleotides, the CDR3 is TGTGCCAGCAGCCAGACAACAGGGGGCTGGGCTGAAGCTTTCTTT. This encodes CASSQTTGGWAEAFF.

The chain links TRBV9 to TRBJ2-7; maybe TRBD1 (7 bases). The V end was cut by 7 bases, the J end by 0 bases, with 11 bases between. Germline assignment: CDR1 SGDLS and CDR2 YYNGEE. CDR3 size: 13 residues. CDR3: CASGGTASYEQYF. CDR3 nucleotides: TGTGCCAGCGGAGGGACAGCCTCCTACGAGCAGTACTTC.

The chain couples TRBV6-1 to TRBJ1-5, with unresolved D. Germline CDR1 MNHNS, CDR2 SASEGT. CDR3 length: 12 residues. The V end lost 10 bases, the J end lost 0 bases, and 7 bases lay between the germline ends. CDR3: CATKYSNQPQHF. CDR3 coding DNA: TGTGCCACCAAATATAGCAATCAGCCCCAGCATTTT.

The J gene is TRBJ2-2, the V gene TRBV27, with a possible D match to TRBD1 (5 bases). Germline V gene sequence: CDR1 MNHEY, CDR2 SMNVEV (reference sequence). The CDR3 contains 15 residues. Trimming removed 8 bases from V and 1 base from J, with 14 bases in between. The CDR3 sequence is CASAFYRGNTGELFF. In DNA, the CDR3 is TGTGCCAGCGCCTTTTATAGGGGGAACACCGGGGAGCTGTTTTTT.

This chain connects TRBV13 to TRBJ2-2; no clear D. V lost 1 base to trimming and J lost 4 bases, with 7 bases between them. Per germline, CDR1 PRHDT and CDR2 FYEKMQ (reference sequence). This CDR3 region has 14 residues. CDR3 protein: CASSLVSSTGELFF. The CDR3 region has the DNA TGTGCCAGCAGCTTAGTGTCGTCCACCGGGGAGCTGTTTTTT.

The chain uses TRBV6-1 and TRBJ2-1; TRBD2 matches 13 bases. The CDR3 runs 14 residues. Per the germline V gene, CDR1 is MNHNS and CDR2 is SASEGT. V was clipped by 4 bases and J by 6 bases; unmatched bases: 0. The CDR3 sequence: CASSGLAGGNEQFF. The CDR3 DNA reads TGTGCCAGCAGTGGACTAGCGGGGGGCAATGAGCAGTTCTTC.

The rearrangement links TRBV4-1 to TRBJ2-7, with D perhaps TRBD2 (6 bases). The germline V gene encodes CDR1 MGHRA and CDR2 YSYEKL. V dropped 0 bases and J dropped 7 bases, with 16 bases sitting between them. The length of the CDR3 is 15 residues. Here the CDR3 reads CASSQDDPGVGEQYF. The CDR3 DNA is TGCGCCAGCAGCCAAGATGATCCGGGGGTGGGTGAGCAGTACTTC.

The table lists this clone with a count of one. The chain links TRBV28 to TRBJ1-3; 10 bases align to TRBD1. V gave up 5 bases and J gave up 4 bases; unmatched junction bases: 8. Germline CDR1 MDHEN, CDR2 SYDVKM. The CDR3 covers 16 residues. The DNA of the CDR3 is TGTGCCAGCAGTCTAACAACGACAGGGGGCGGAAACACCATATATTTT. Translation gives CASSLTTTGGGNTIYF. The entire variable domain, with the rest obtained from reference TRBV28 and TRBJ1-3, is as follows: DVKVTQSSRYLVKRTGEKVFLECVQDMDHENMFWYRQDPGLGLRLIYFSYDVKMKEKGDIPEGYSVSREKKERFSLILESASTNQTSMYLCASSLTTTGGGNTIYFGEGSWLTVV.

The CDR3 nucleotides are TGTGCCAGCAGCCGCCGGGGGCGAGCTTTCTTT. Translation: CASSRRGRAFF. The J gene is TRBJ1-1, the V gene TRBV6-5; D may be TRBD1 (6 bases). V shed 6 bases and J shed 10 bases, with 12 bases lying between them. This CDR3 contains 11 residues. The germline V gene has CDR1 MNHEY and CDR2 SVGAGI.

This sequence joins TRBV5-6 and TRBJ2-7; tentative D call: TRBD1 (5 bases). V was pared by 4 bases and J by 2 bases, with 13 bases between. The CDR3 is 14 amino acids. Germline-derived CDR1 and CDR2 are SGHDT and YYEEEE. The CDR3 is CASSLFGATYEQYF. The CDR3 DNA reads TGTGCCAGCAGCCTATTTGGGGCAACCTACGAGCAGTACTTC.